One and the same sample provided the 29 T cell receptor beta chains below, sequenced in a study of blood T cell repertoires in COVID-19. Profiling relied on immunoSEQ multiplex PCR, and the TCRdb table lists in-frame clones only, not all of them. The profile shows some 340,000 clones, about 85% of them singletons. Input material: peripheral blood. The source is a woman aged 18-29 years with acute or convalescent COVID-19.

The J gene is TRBJ2-3, the V gene TRBV3-1 (or the pseudogene TRBV3-2), with no clear D. With 3 bases removed from V and 1 base from J, the gap between germline ends came to 5 bases. The CDR3 spans 13 residues. Germline V gene sequence: CDR1 LGHDT, CDR2 YNNKEL (reference sequence). CDR3 nucleotides: TGTGCCAGCAGCCATCGAGGCACAGATACGCAGTATTTT. The encoded protein is CASSHRGTDTQYF.

The gene calls are TRBV10-1 and TRBJ2-3; D remains ambiguous. CDR1 is WNHNN and CDR2 is SYGVQD in the germline V gene (reference sequence). The CDR3 covers 14 residues. V shed 2 bases and J shed 0 bases, with 6 bases lying between them. In DNA form, the CDR3 reads TGCGCCAGCAGTGAGACAGAAAGCACAGATACGCAGTATTTT. This sequence encodes CASSETESTDTQYF.

This clone was observed a single time. The chain uses TRBV5-1 and TRBJ2-1; 9 nucleotides match TRBD2. The V and J ends lost 0 bases and 4 bases, in that order; junction bases with no gene match: 5. The CDR3 spans 16 residues. Germline loops: CDR1 SGHRS, CDR2 YFSETQ. The CDR3 region is CASSLGSLAGYNEQFF. The CDR3 DNA sequence: TGCGCCAGCAGCTTGGGGTCCCTAGCGGGGTACAATGAGCAGTTCTTC.

The count of this clone is one. The chain links TRBV7-2 to TRBJ1-1, with TRBD1 matching 9 bases. The trim removed 4 bases at V and 0 bases at J, leaving 0 bases unmatched. CDR1 SGHTA and CDR2 FQGNSA come from the germline V gene. The CDR3 length is 14 residues. The CDR3 DNA follows: TGTGCCAGCAGCTACAGGGGGCTGAACACTGAAGCTTTCTTT. This sequence encodes CASSYRGLNTEAFF. Using reference TRBV7-2 and TRBJ1-1 for the parts outside the CDR3, the full variable domain is GAGVSQSPSNKVTEKGKDVELRCDPISGHTALYWYRQSLGQGLEFLIYFQGNSAPDKSGLPSDRFSAERTGGSVSTLTIQRTQQEDSAVYLCASSYRGLNTEAFFGQGTRLTVV.

The rearrangement links TRBV5-1 to TRBJ1-2; D remains ambiguous. V was trimmed by 3 bases and J by 0 bases, leaving 15 bases between them. Germline values: CDR1 SGHRS, CDR2 YFSETQ. CDR3 length: 16 amino acids. The CDR3 loop reads CASSSRLDPANYGYTF. The CDR3 nucleotides read TGCGCCAGCAGCTCTCGACTAGACCCCGCTAACTATGGCTACACCTTC.

V gene TRBV27 combines with J gene TRBJ1-2; 8 bases agree with TRBD1. The trim removed 0 bases at V and 7 bases at J, leaving 10 bases unmatched. The CDR3 covers 16 residues. The V gene's germline CDR1 is MNHEY and CDR2 SMNVEV (reference sequence). The CDR3 DNA reads as TGTGCCAGCAGTTTATCACCTCGGCAGGGGGCAAGTGGCTACACCTTC. It codes for CASSLSPRQGASGYTF.

The sample holds one count of this clone. The chain couples TRBV19 to TRBJ1-2; D call uncertain. CDR1 is LNHDA, CDR2 SQIVND, per germline (reference sequence). V was shortened by 7 bases and J by 8 bases, with 17 bases between the two germline ends. This CDR3 comprises 13 residues. The CDR3 loop reads CASTNFEGFGYTF. In DNA form, the CDR3 reads TGTGCCAGTACCAATTTCGAGGGATTCGGCTACACCTTC.

The rearrangement uses TRBV6-6 and TRBJ2-7; 7 nucleotides line up with TRBD2. Per germline, CDR1 MNHNY and CDR2 SVGAGI (reference sequence). The CDR3 has 15 amino acids. After removal of 5 bases from V and 2 bases from J, the junction contained 9 bases not matched to a gene. The DNA of the CDR3 is TGTGCCAGCAGTGCCCGGGACTACCCAGCCTACGAGCAGTACTTC. This translates into CASSARDYPAYEQYF.

The J gene is TRBJ2-1, the V gene TRBV5-1; 10 bases are a match to TRBD1. The V segment lost 0 bases and the J segment 1 base; nucleotides outside the gene matches: 1. Germline V gene data show CDR1 as SGHRS and CDR2 as YFSETQ. The CDR3 is made up of 16 amino acids. The CDR3 bases are TGCGCCAGCAGCTTGGGACAGGGGGCTTCCTACAATGAGCAGTTCTTC. This codes for CASSLGQGASYNEQFF.

CDR3 residues: CASSLASGAGDEQFF. For the CDR3, the DNA is TGCGCCAGCAGCTTGGCCTCAGGGGCGGGCGATGAGCAGTTCTTC. The genes are TRBV5-1 and TRBJ2-1, with a tentative D call TRBD1 (6 bases). Between the trimmed V and J ends, which lost 0 bases and 8 bases, there was a span of 15 bases. This CDR3 region has 15 residues. CDR1 SGHRS and CDR2 YFSETQ come from the germline V gene.

This clone was picked up one time. V gene TRBV19 combines with J gene TRBJ2-5; 9 bases are a match to TRBD1. V trimming: 5 bases; J trimming: 3 bases; junction bases outside the gene matches: 4. The germline gives CDR1 LNHDA, CDR2 SQIVND (reference sequence). The CDR3 extends over 14 amino acids. The CDR3 DNA reads TGTGCCAGTAGTGAACGGACAGGGGAAGAGACCCAGTACTTC. Its translation: CASSERTGEETQYF.

This clone appeared once. The rearrangement joins TRBV27 to TRBJ2-5; D is ambiguous. The CDR3 has 13 amino acids. V was shortened by 2 bases and J by 3 bases, with 7 bases between the two germline ends. CDR1 and CDR2 (germline): MNHEY, SMNVEV (reference sequence). CDR3 in DNA: TGTGCCAGCAGTTTAGGTCCGGAAGAGACCCAGTACTTC. This encodes CASSLGPEETQYF.

The genes are TRBV3-1 (or the pseudogene TRBV3-2) and TRBJ2-5; D is perhaps TRBD1 (6 bases). Per the germline V gene, CDR1 is LGHDT and CDR2 is YNNKEL (reference sequence). The CDR3 runs to 13 residues. V was clipped by 7 bases and J by 5 bases, with 14 bases between them. CDR3: CASNRRGSETQYF. In DNA, the CDR3 is TGTGCCAGCAACCGAAGGGGGTCCGAGACCCAGTACTTC.

The rearrangement uses TRBV7-8 and TRBJ2-7; 7 positions agree with TRBD1. V dropped 1 base and J dropped 5; count of bases not matched to a gene: 8. The CDR3 runs 15 residues. The germline V gene encodes CDR1 SGHVS and CDR2 FQNEAQ. In DNA form, the CDR3 reads TGTGCCAGCAGCTTAGGACAGGGCTTCGGGAACGAGCAGTACTTC. Its translation is CASSLGQGFGNEQYF.

The CDR3 here is CASSYGHNTEAFF. In DNA, the CDR3 is TGTGCCAGCAGTTACGGGCACAACACTGAAGCTTTCTTT. The chain is built from TRBV6-5 and TRBJ1-1, with D unclear. This CDR3 is built from 13 residues. Trimming pared 2 bases from V and 2 bases from J, leaving 6 bases between. Germline V gene data show CDR1 as MNHEY and CDR2 as SVGAGI.

V usage is TRBV7-6 and J usage is TRBJ2-1; D unresolved. V lost 0 bases, J lost 5 bases, and 8 bases lay in between. In germline, CDR1 is SGHVS, CDR2 FNYEAQ. This CDR3 is built from 14 residues. The CDR3 loop is CASSLAGADNEQFF. CDR3 coding DNA: TGTGCCAGCAGCTTAGCGGGCGCCGACAATGAGCAGTTCTTC.

V gene TRBV19 combines with J gene TRBJ2-1; D is ambiguous. The CDR3 is made up of 12 amino acids. Germline CDR1 is LNHDA and CDR2 is SQIVND (reference sequence). V lost 9 bases, J lost 4 bases, and 10 bases lay in between. Here the CDR3 reads CASTGWYNEQFF. In nucleotides, the CDR3 is TGTGCCAGCACTGGTTGGTACAATGAGCAGTTCTTC.

The J gene is TRBJ2-3, the V gene TRBV10-1; D possibly corresponds to TRBD1 (5 bases). CDR1 WNHNN and CDR2 SYGVQD come from the germline V gene (reference sequence). This CDR3 spans 15 amino acids. V was pared by 0 bases and J by 6 bases, with 13 bases between. The CDR3 DNA reads TGCGCCAGCAGTGAGTCGAGCAGGGTTATGGATACGCAGTATTTT. The encoded protein is CASSESSRVMDTQYF.

The rearrangement links TRBV7-9 to TRBJ2-2; perhaps TRBD1 as D (5 bases). Trimming stripped 5 bases from V and 0 bases from J, with 10 bases between. From germline, CDR1 is SEHNR and CDR2 FQNEAQ (reference sequence). The CDR3 consists of 15 residues. DNA of the CDR3: TGTGCCAGCAGCACGACAGAACCGAACACCGGGGAGCTGTTTTTT. Translated, it gives CASSTTEPNTGELFF.

Here the CDR3 DNA reads TGTGCCTGGAACTTACAGGGAAAAGTCTCCTATAATTCACCCCTCCACTTT. It translates to CAWNLQGKVSYNSPLHF. J is TRBJ1-6 and V is TRBV30, with TRBD1 as a possible D gene (6 bases). Germline V gene sequence: CDR1 GTSNPN, CDR2 SVGIG (reference sequence). Trimming left V 4 bases short and J 0 bases short, with 16 bases between. This CDR3 region has 17 residues.

The chain combines TRBV2 with TRBJ1-5, with 8 bases aligning to TRBD1. In germline, CDR1 is SNHLY, CDR2 FYNNEI. CDR3 length equals 16 residues. J lost 2 bases, V lost 6 bases, and 9 bases had no gene match. In DNA, the CDR3 is TGTGCCAGCAGCCTAAGGACAGGGTCTCGCAATCAGCCCCAGCATTTT. It codes for CASSLRTGSRNQPQHF.

The chain recombines TRBV10-3 with TRBJ2-7, with a possible D match to TRBD2 (5 bases). The germline gives CDR1 ENHRY, CDR2 SYGVKD. V gave up 6 bases and J gave up 4 bases, with 16 bases separating them. This CDR3 comprises 14 residues. The CDR3 reads CAIRDPGRTYEQYF. CDR3 bases: TGTGCCATCAGGGATCCGGGAAGGACTTACGAGCAGTACTTC.

The V and J genes are TRBV11-2 and TRBJ2-2, with 8 bases matching TRBD1. Germline values: CDR1 SGHAT, CDR2 FQNNGV. This CDR3 comprises 17 residues. The junction had 8 bases not matched to a gene; V was cut back by 5 bases and J by 0 bases. The CDR3 sequence is CASSDGQGEPNTGELFF. The CDR3 nucleotides read TGTGCCAGCAGCGACGGACAGGGAGAACCGAACACCGGGGAGCTGTTTTTT. Using reference TRBV11-2 and TRBJ2-2 for the parts outside the CDR3, the full variable domain is EAGVAQSPRYKIIEKRQSVAFWCNPISGHATLYWYQQILGQGPKLLIQFQNNGVVDDSQLPKDRFSAERLKGVDSTLKIQPAKLEDSAVYLCASSDGQGEPNTGELFFGEGSRLTVL.

This clone was seen only a few times. V is TRBV18 and J is TRBJ1-6, with 12 nucleotides matching TRBD1. The ends lost 6 bases at V and 11 bases at J; junction bases unmatched: 17. The CDR3 sequence is 18 residues long. The germline CDR1 and CDR2 sequences are KGHSH and LQKENI. The CDR3 reads CASSPPGTGGAAATPLHF. CDR3 DNA sequence: TGTGCCAGCTCCCCCCCCGGGACAGGGGGCGCGGCGGCGACACCCCTCCACTTT.

The chain links TRBV15 to TRBJ2-5, with TRBD2 matching 7 bases. Germline V gives CDR1 LNHNV, CDR2 YYDKDF (reference sequence). CDR3 length: 13 amino acids. Unmatched junction bases numbered 2, after V lost 3 bases and J lost 4 bases. DNA of the CDR3: TGTGCCACCAGCAGTTGGGGGGGAGAGACCCAGTACTTC. This gives the protein CATSSWGGETQYF.

The chain uses TRBV12-3 or TRBV12-4 and TRBJ2-5; TRBD2 matches at 7 bases. With V trimmed by 7 bases and J by 4 bases, 6 bases remained unmatched. The CDR3 totals 13 residues. The CDR3 DNA reads TGTGCCAGCACCAGCGGGGTCGCAGAGACCCAGTACTTC. Protein sequence: CASTSGVAETQYF.

The J gene is TRBJ2-1, the V gene TRBV28, with D perhaps TRBD1 (5 bases). Germline lookup yields CDR1 MDHEN and CDR2 SYDVKM. The V end lost 5 bases, the J end lost 8 bases, and 16 bases lay between the germline ends. CDR3 length equals 14 residues. The chain's CDR3 is CASSPPWTPYEQFF. In DNA form, the CDR3 reads TGTGCCAGCAGTCCCCCCTGGACACCATATGAGCAGTTCTTC. Together with reference TRBV28 and TRBJ2-1, the CDR3 gives the full variable domain: DVKVTQSSRYLVKRTGEKVFLECVQDMDHENMFWYRQDPGLGLRLIYFSYDVKMKEKGDIPEGYSVSREKKERFSLILESASTNQTSMYLCASSPPWTPYEQFFGPGTRLTVL.

This chain uses TRBV28 with TRBJ2-5; possible D gene TRBD2, 6 bases. Germline lookup yields CDR1 MDHEN and CDR2 SYDVKM. The CDR3 has 15 residues. With 6 bases removed from V and 9 bases from J, the gap between germline ends came to 23 bases. CDR3 sequence (DNA): TGTGCCAGCAGCTCTTTGGGGGAGGTGATTGGGGCCCAGTACTTC. Amino acid sequence: CASSSLGEVIGAQYF.

The chain is built from TRBV5-1 and TRBJ1-6, with TRBD1 matching 10 bases. The CDR3 length is 15 residues. Per the germline V gene, CDR1 is SGHRS and CDR2 is YFSETQ. V was pared by 4 bases and J by 8 bases, with 6 bases of the junction left unmatched. CDR3 amino acids: CASSPRTGGDSPLHF. CDR3 in DNA: TGCGCCAGCAGCCCGAGGACAGGGGGTGATTCACCCCTCCACTTT.